This T cell receptor beta chain is from a study of blood T cell repertoires in COVID-19. The CDR3 is 15 residues long. Between the trimmed V and J ends, which lost 0 bases and 0 bases, there was a span of 10 bases. CDR1 GTSNPN and CDR2 SVGIG come from the germline V gene (reference sequence). In the original processing: Researchers report that nucleated cell counts were estimated from reference gene primer amplification. The table came from immunoSEQ multiplex PCR; TCRdb's copy has only in-frame clones and leaves some out. From that table come the V and J calls and clone size; the DNA was used to work out D and trimming. This table holds tens of thousands of clones, over 65% found once.

The receptor's source is a human donor in a cohort sampled during active COVID-19. V gene TRBV30 combines with J gene TRBJ2-3, with D perhaps TRBD2 (7 bases). The sample was peripheral blood. DNA for the CDR3: TGTGCCTGGAGTGTTGGGAGGGGGAGCACAGATACGCAGTATTTT. It codes for CAWSVGRGSTDTQYF.